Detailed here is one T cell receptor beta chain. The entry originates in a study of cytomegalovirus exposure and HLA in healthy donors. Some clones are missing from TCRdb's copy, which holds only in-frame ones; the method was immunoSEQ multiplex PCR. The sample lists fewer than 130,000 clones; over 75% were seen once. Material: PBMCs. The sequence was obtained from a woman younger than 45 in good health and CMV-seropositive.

CDR3 DNA: TGTGCCAGCTCACCGCGCCGGGGCACTGAAGCTTTCTTT. Translated: CASSPRRGTEAFF. The chain joins TRBV18 to TRBJ1-1; no definite D call. The CDR3 extends over 13 amino acids. CDR1 is KGHSH and CDR2 is LQKENI in the germline V gene. V was cut by 3 bases and J by 4 bases, with 9 bases left in between.